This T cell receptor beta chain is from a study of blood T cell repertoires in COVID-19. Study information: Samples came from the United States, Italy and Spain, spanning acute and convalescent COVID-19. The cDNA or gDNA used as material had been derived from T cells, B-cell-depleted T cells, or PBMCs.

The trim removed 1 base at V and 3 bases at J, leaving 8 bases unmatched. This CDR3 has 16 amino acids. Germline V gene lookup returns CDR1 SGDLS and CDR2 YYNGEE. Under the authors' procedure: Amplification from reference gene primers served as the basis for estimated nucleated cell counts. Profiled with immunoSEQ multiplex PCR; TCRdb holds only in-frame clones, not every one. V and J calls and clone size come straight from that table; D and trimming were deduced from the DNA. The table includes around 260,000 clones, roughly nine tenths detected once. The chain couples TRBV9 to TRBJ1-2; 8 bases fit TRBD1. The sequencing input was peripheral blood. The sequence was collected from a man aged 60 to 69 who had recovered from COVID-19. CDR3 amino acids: CASSVREDRAYYGYTF. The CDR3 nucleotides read TGTGCCAGCAGCGTACGGGAGGACAGGGCTTACTATGGCTACACCTTC.